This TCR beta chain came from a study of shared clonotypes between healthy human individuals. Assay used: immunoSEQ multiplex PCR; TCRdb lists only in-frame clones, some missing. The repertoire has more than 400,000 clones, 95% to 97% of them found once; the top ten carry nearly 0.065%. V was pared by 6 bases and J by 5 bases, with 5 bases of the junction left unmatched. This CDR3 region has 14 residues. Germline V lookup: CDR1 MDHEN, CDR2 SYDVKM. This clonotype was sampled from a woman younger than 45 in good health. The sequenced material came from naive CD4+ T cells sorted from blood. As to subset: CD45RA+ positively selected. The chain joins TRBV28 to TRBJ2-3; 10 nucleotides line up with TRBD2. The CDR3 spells CASRSSGRGDTQYF. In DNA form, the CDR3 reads TGTGCCAGCAGGTCTAGCGGGAGAGGAGATACGCAGTATTTT.